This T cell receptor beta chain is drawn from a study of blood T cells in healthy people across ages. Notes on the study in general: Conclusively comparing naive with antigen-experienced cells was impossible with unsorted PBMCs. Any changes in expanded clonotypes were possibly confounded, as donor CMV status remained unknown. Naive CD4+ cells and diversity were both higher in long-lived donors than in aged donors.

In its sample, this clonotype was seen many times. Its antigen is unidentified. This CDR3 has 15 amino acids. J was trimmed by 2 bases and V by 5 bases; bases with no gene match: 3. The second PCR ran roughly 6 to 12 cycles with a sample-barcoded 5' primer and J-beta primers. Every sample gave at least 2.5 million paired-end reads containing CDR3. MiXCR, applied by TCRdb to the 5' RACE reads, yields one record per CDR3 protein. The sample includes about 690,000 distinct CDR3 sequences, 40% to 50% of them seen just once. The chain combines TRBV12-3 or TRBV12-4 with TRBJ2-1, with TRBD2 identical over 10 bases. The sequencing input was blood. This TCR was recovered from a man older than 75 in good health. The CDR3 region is CASSLLAGAYNEQFF. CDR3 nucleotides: TGTGCCAGCAGTCTTCTAGCGGGGGCCTACAATGAGCAGTTCTTC.